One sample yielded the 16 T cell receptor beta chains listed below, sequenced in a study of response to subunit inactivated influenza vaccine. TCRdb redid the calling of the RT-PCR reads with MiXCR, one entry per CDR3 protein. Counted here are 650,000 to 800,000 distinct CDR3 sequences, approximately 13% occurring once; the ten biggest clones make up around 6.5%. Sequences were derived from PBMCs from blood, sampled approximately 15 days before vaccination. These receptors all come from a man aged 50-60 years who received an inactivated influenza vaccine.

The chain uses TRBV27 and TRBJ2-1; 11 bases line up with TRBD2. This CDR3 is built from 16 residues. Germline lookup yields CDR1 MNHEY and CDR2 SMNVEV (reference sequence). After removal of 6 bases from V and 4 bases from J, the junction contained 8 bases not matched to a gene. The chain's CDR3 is CASRALTSGAYNEQFF. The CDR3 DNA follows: TGTGCCAGCAGAGCGCTGACTAGCGGGGCGTACAATGAGCAGTTCTTC.

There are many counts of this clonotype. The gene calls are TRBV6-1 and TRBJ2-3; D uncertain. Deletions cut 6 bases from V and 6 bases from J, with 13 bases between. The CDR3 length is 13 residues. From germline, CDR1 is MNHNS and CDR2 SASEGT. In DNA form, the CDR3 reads TGTGCCAGCAGGGACCTCAAGTACGATACGCAGTATTTT. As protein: CASRDLKYDTQYF.

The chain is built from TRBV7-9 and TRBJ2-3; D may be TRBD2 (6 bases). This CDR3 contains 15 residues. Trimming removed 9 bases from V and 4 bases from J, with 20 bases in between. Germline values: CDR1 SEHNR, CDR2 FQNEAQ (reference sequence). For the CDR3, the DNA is TGTGCCAGTAGAATAGCGGCATTGGGGGCAGATACGCAGTATTTT. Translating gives CASRIAALGADTQYF.

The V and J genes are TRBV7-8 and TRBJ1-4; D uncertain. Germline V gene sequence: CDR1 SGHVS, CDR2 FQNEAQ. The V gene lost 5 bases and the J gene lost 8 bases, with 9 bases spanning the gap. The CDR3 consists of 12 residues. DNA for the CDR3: TGTGCCAGCAGCCCTGGACGGGAAAAACTGTTTTTT. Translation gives CASSPGREKLFF. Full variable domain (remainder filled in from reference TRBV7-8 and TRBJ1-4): GAGVSQSPRYKVAKRGQDVALRCDPISGHVSLFWYQQALGQGPEFLTYFQNEAQLDKSGLPSDRFFAERPEGSVSTLKIQRTQQEDSAVYLCASSPGREKLFFGSGTQLSVL.

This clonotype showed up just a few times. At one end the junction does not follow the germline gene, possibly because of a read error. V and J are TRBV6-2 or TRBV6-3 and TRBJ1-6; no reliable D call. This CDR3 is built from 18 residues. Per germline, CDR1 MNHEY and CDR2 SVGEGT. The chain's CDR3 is CASSYSSGENSFNSPLHF. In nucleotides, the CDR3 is TGTGCCAGCAGTTACTCGAGCGGCGAAAACTCCTTTAATTCACCCCTCCACTTT.

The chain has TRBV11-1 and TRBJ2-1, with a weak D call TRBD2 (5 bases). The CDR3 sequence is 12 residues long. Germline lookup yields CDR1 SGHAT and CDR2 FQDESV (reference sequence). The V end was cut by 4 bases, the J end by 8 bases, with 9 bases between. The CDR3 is CASSYAGHEQFF. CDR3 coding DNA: TGTGCCAGCAGCTACGCGGGCCATGAGCAGTTCTTC.

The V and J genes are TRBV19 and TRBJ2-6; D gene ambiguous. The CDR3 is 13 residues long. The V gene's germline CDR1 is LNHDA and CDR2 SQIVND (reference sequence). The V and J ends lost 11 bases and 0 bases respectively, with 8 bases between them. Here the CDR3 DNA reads TGTGCCGAGAGGAGCTCTGGGGCCAACGTCCTGACTTTC. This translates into CAERSSGANVLTF.

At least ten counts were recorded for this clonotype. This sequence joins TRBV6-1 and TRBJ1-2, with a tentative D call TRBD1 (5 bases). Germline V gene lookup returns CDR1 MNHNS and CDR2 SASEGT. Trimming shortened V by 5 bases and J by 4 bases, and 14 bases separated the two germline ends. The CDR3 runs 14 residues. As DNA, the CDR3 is TGTGCCAGCAGTCCATCCTCAGGGAGCTATGGCTACACCTTC. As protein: CASSPSSGSYGYTF.

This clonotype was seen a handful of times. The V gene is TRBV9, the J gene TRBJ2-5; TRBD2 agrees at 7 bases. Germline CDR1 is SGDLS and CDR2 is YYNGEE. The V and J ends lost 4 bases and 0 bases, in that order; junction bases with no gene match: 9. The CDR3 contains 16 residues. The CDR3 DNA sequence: TGTGCCAGCAGCAGCCGGGACTACTTCCACCAAGAGACCCAGTACTTC. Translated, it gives CASSSRDYFHQETQYF.

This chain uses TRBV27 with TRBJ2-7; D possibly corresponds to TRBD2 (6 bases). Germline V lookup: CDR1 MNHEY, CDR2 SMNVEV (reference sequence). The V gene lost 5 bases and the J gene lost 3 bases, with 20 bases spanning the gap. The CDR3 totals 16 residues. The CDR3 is CASSPSSGFIDYEQYF. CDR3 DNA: TGTGCCAGCAGTCCCTCCAGCGGGTTCATTGACTACGAGCAGTACTTC.

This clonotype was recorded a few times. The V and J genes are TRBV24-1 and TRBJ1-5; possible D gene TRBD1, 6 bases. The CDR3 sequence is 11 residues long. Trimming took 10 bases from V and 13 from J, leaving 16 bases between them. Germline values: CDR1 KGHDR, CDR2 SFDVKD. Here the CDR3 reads CATGWDNNQHF. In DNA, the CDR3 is TGTGCCACGGGTTGGGACAACAATCAGCATTTT.

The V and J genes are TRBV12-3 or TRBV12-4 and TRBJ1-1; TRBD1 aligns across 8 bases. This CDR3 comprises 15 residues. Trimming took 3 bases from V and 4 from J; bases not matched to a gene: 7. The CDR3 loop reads CASSFAGGGGTEAFF. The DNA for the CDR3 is TGTGCCAGCAGTTTCGCAGGGGGCGGTGGCACTGAAGCTTTCTTT.

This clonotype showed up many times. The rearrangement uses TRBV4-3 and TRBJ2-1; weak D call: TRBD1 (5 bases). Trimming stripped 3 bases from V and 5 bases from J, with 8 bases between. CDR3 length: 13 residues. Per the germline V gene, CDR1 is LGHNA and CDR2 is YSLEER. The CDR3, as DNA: TGCGCCAGCAGCCAGGACAACAACAATGAGCAGTTCTTC. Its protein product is CASSQDNNNEQFF.

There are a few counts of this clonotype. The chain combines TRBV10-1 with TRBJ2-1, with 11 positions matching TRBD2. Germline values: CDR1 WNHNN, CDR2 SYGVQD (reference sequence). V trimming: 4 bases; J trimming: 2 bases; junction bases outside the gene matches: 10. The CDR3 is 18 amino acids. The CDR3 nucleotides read TGCGCCAGCAGTGGGGCTGGTTTAGCGGGGGGGCCCTACAATGAGCAGTTCTTC. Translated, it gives CASSGAGLAGGPYNEQFF.

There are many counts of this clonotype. The CDR3 sequence is CSARGSESKNIQYF. As DNA, the CDR3 is TGCAGTGCTAGAGGGTCGGAGAGTAAAAACATTCAGTACTTC. This chain uses TRBV20-1 with TRBJ2-4; D remains unclear. This CDR3 contains 14 residues. Trimming removed 1 base at V and 4 bases at J, with 11 bases between. Germline values: CDR1 DFQATT, CDR2 SNEGSKA (reference sequence).

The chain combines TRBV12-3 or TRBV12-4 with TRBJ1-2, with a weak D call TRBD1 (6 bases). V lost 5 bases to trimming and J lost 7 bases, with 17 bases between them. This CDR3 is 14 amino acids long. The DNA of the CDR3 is TGTGCCAGCAGTCCCACCGGACAGATTACTGGCTACACCTTC. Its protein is CASSPTGQITGYTF.